This T cell receptor beta chain was sequenced for a study of blood T cell repertoires in COVID-19. Study information: COVID-19 samples, acute and convalescent, were from the United States, Italy and Spain.

The germline V gene has CDR1 SEHNR and CDR2 FQNEAQ (reference sequence). V was cut by 3 bases and J by 5 bases, with 5 bases left in between. This CDR3 is built from 12 residues. The method was immunoSEQ multiplex PCR; TCRdb's version includes in-frame clones alone and lacks a portion of them. The table has some 120,000 clones, 84% seen once. The source material was peripheral blood. This receptor was taken from a human donor in a cohort sampled during active COVID-19. J is TRBJ1-5 and V is TRBV7-9, with a possible D match to TRBD1 (5 bases). The CDR3 reads CASSLGHQPQHF. The CDR3 DNA reads TGTGCCAGCAGCTTGGGGCATCAGCCCCAGCATTTT.